This TCR beta chain was documented in a study of T cell responses to AZD1222 COVID-19 vaccine. Assay: immunoSEQ multiplex PCR; the TCRdb copy retains only in-frame clones and omits some. Seen here are about 200,000 clones, around 90% observed once, and the top ten hold 3.6%. On this clone itself: Its cognate antigen is unknown. Other DNA sequences in this sample translate to the same CDR3.

The CDR3 is 15 amino acids. The germline V and J ends were trimmed by 0 bases and 2 bases, with 11 bases remaining between them. Looked up from germline, CDR1 is SGHRS and CDR2 is YFSETQ. Overall study results and limits: Sampled repertoires all dated from after the peak T cell response.

The source of this sequence is an adult who received the MenACWY meningococcal vaccine as a control. V is TRBV5-1 and J is TRBJ1-2; D gene unclear. The specimen comprised peripheral blood, sampled 28 days after the second dose of the MenACWY control vaccine. Written as DNA, the CDR3 is TGCGCCAGCAGCTTGGAGGCCGGGAGAAACTATGGCTACACCTTC. Translated, it gives CASSLEAGRNYGYTF.